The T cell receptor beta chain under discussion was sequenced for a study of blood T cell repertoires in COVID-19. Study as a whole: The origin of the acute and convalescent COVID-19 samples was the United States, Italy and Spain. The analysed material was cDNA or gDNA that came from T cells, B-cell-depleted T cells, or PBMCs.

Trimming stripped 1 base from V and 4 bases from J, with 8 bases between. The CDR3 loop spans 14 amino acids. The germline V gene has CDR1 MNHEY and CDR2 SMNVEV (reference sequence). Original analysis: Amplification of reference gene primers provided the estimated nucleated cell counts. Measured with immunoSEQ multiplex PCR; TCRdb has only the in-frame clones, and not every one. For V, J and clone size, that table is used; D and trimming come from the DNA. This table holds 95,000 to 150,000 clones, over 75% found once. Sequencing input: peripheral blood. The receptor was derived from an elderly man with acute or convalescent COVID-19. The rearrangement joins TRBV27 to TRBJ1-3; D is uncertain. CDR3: CASSLYGGGNTIYF. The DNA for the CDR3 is TGTGCCAGCAGTTTATACGGCGGAGGAAACACCATATATTTT.